The TCR beta chain described here comes from a study of PD-1 blockade in classical Hodgkin lymphoma. TCRdb's table, derived via immunoSEQ multiplex PCR, lists solely in-frame clones and lacks some. The sample holds around 65,000 clones, approximately 89% seen once. Each and every patient relapsed after autologous stem cell transplantation, and patients got differing brentuximab vedotin exposure. Germline-derived CDR1 and CDR2 are SGHVS and FNYEAQ. The CDR3 sequence is 16 residues long. J was trimmed by 0 bases and V by 4 bases; bases with no gene match: 2. This clone was detected a few times. The input for sequencing was peripheral blood mononuclear cells (PBMCs), taken at baseline. The receptor was derived from a human donor with classical Hodgkin lymphoma. The chain has TRBV7-6 and TRBJ2-2; 10 nucleotides agree with TRBD2. CDR3 sequence (DNA): TGTGCCAGCAGCTCCCTAGCGGGGGCGAACACCGGGGAGCTGTTTTTT. This gives the protein CASSSLAGANTGELFF.